This T cell receptor beta chain was sequenced in a study of blood T cell repertoires in COVID-19. Study context: Sample material is recorded as cDNA or gDNA derived from T cells, B-cell-depleted T cells, or PBMCs.

Germline V gene data show CDR1 as LGHDT and CDR2 as YNNKEL (reference sequence). This CDR3 spans 14 amino acids. J lost 0 bases, V lost 4 bases, and 1 base had no gene match. Produced via immunoSEQ multiplex PCR; TCRdb's table is partial and in-frame only. This sample has around 120,000 clones, with roughly four fifths found just once. The sequence came from a man between 65 and 80 years old with active or convalescent COVID-19. The chain is built from TRBV3-1 (or the pseudogene TRBV3-2) and TRBJ1-2, with 8 bases identical to TRBD1. The sample consisted of peripheral blood. CDR3 amino acids: CASSPTGANYGYTF. The CDR3 coding sequence is TGTGCCAGCAGCCCGACAGGGGCTAACTATGGCTACACCTTC.